These 29 T cell receptor beta chains share one sample of origin, sequenced in a study of T cell responses to AZD1222 COVID-19 vaccine. The table came from immunoSEQ multiplex PCR; TCRdb's copy has only in-frame clones and leaves some out. Among 86,000 or so clones listed, about nine tenths were seen once. This sample comprised peripheral blood, obtained on day 0 of AZD1222 vaccination. All receptors derive from an adult in good health.

This chain connects TRBV24-1 to TRBJ2-3; D is undetermined. The CDR3 extends over 13 amino acids. Germline V gives CDR1 KGHDR, CDR2 SFDVKD. The V end was cut by 9 bases, the J end by 1 base, with 10 bases between. CDR3 residues: CATGDGGTDTQYF. For the CDR3, the DNA is TGTGCCACCGGCGACGGCGGCACAGATACGCAGTATTTT.

J is TRBJ1-6 and V is TRBV30; 7 positions match TRBD1. The V gene's germline CDR1 is GTSNPN and CDR2 SVGIG (reference sequence). CDR3 length: 15 residues. J was trimmed by 4 bases and V by 8 bases; bases with no gene match: 11. The chain's CDR3 is CATSGQLVYNSPLHF. CDR3 bases: TGTGCCACATCGGGACAGCTAGTTTATAATTCACCCCTCCACTTT.

The chain joins TRBV13 to TRBJ2-7, with D uncertain. The V and J ends lost 7 bases and 4 bases respectively, with 17 bases between them. This CDR3 region has 14 residues. Germline CDR1 is PRHDT and CDR2 is FYEKMQ (reference sequence). CDR3 residues: CASTSRTSIYEQYF. The CDR3 DNA reads TGTGCCAGCACCTCGCGCACTTCGATATACGAGCAGTACTTC.

The chain is built from TRBV10-3 and TRBJ1-4; maybe TRBD1 (5 bases). CDR1 and CDR2 (germline): ENHRY, SYGVKD. The V end was cut by 0 bases, the J end by 0 bases, with 20 bases between. The CDR3 contains 20 residues. CDR3 in DNA: TGTGCCATCAGTGAGTCGAGTGGGGTTCGGCAGGGCGCAACTAATGAAAAACTGTTTTTT. Translated, it gives CAISESSGVRQGATNEKLFF.

V usage is TRBV7-2 and J usage is TRBJ1-3; no clear D. Trimming stripped 2 bases from V and 0 bases from J, with 11 bases between. This CDR3 contains 16 residues. From germline, CDR1 is SGHTA and CDR2 FQGNSA. The CDR3 DNA is TGTGCCAGCAGCTTATATCACAGCCCCTCTGGAAACACCATATATTTT. Protein: CASSLYHSPSGNTIYF.

The chain carries TRBV2 and TRBJ1-1; D not resolved. V lost 3 bases to trimming and J lost 6 bases, with 11 bases between them. Looked up from germline, CDR1 is SNHLY and CDR2 is FYNNEI. The CDR3 runs to 13 residues. CDR3 amino acids: CASSDGEVPEAFF. The CDR3 region has the DNA TGTGCCAGCAGTGACGGGGAGGTCCCTGAAGCTTTCTTT.

CDR3 in amino acids: CASSPGGGKNIQYF. The CDR3 DNA sequence: TGTGCCAGCAGTCCAGGGGGGGGTAAAAACATTCAGTACTTC. The rearrangement links TRBV6-2 or TRBV6-3 to TRBJ2-4; either TRBD1 or TRBD2 may supply D (7 bases each). The CDR3 has 14 amino acids. Germline assignment: CDR1 MNHEY and CDR2 SVGEGT. Between the trimmed V and J ends, which lost 5 bases and 4 bases, there was a span of 12 bases.

V is TRBV28 and J is TRBJ2-1; the D gene is possibly TRBD2 (5 bases). Germline V CDR1 and CDR2: MDHEN, SYDVKM. The CDR3 loop spans 16 amino acids. The ends were cut back, 6 bases at V and 6 bases at J, with 21 bases in the middle. The CDR3 DNA is TGTGCCAGCAGAGGCCGCGACTACGCTGGTCTCAATGAGCAGTTCTTC. The encoded protein is CASRGRDYAGLNEQFF. Variable domain in full (rest from reference TRBV28 and TRBJ2-1): DVKVTQSSRYLVKRTGEKVFLECVQDMDHENMFWYRQDPGLGLRLIYFSYDVKMKEKGDIPEGYSVSREKKERFSLILESASTNQTSMYLCASRGRDYAGLNEQFFGPGTRLTVL.

The rearrangement joins TRBV15 to TRBJ1-2; 7 nucleotides align to TRBD1. Germline CDR1 and CDR2: LNHNV and YYDKDF (reference sequence). This CDR3 comprises 14 residues. V dropped 6 bases and J dropped 0; count of bases not matched to a gene: 4. CDR3 in amino acids: CATRDGQANYGYTF. The CDR3 DNA sequence: TGTGCCACCAGGGACGGACAGGCTAACTATGGCTACACCTTC. Combining the CDR3 with reference TRBV15 and TRBJ1-2 gives the whole variable domain DAMVIQNPRYQVTQFGKPVTLSCSQTLNHNVMYWYQQKSSQAPKLLFHYYDKDFNNEADTPDNFQSRRPNTSFCFLDIRSPGLGDTAMYLCATRDGQANYGYTFGSGTRLTVV.

As DNA, the CDR3 is TGTGCCAGCAGCCCGCAGCAGGGCCCCTATGGCTACACCTTC. This sequence encodes CASSPQQGPYGYTF. The chain has TRBV5-5 and TRBJ1-2; TRBD1 is a possible D gene (5 bases). The CDR3 has 14 amino acids. Germline V gene lookup returns CDR1 SGHKS and CDR2 YYEKEE (reference sequence). The V gene lost 4 bases and the J gene lost 4 bases, with 14 bases spanning the gap.

The CDR3 here is CASSLLTSLNYGYTF. Written as DNA, the CDR3 is TGTGCCAGCAGCTTATTGACATCGCTTAACTATGGCTACACCTTC. The chain carries TRBV11-2 and TRBJ1-2; D uncertain. Germline CDR1 reads SGHAT; CDR2 reads FQNNGV. The CDR3 is 15 residues long. Trimming removed 2 bases from V and 1 base from J, with 11 bases in between.

V usage is TRBV19 and J usage is TRBJ1-1; the D is unclear. V was cut by 10 bases and J by 7 bases, with 19 bases left in between. Germline assignment: CDR1 LNHDA and CDR2 SQIVND (reference sequence). CDR3 length: 13 residues. CDR3 in amino acids: CATVFGVGGEAFF. DNA of the CDR3: TGTGCCACCGTATTCGGGGTGGGCGGTGAAGCTTTCTTT.

V and J are TRBV5-1 and TRBJ2-7; no clear D gene. The V gene's germline CDR1 is SGHRS and CDR2 YFSETQ. The V end was cut by 4 bases, the J end by 1 base, with 12 bases between. CDR3 length equals 14 residues. CDR3 residues: CASSQGRESYEQYF. DNA for the CDR3: TGCGCCAGCAGCCAAGGCCGAGAATCCTACGAGCAGTACTTC.

The chain combines TRBV3-1 (or the pseudogene TRBV3-2) with TRBJ2-7; D not certain. Per the germline V gene, CDR1 is LGHDT and CDR2 is YNNKEL (reference sequence). The CDR3 runs 13 residues. V was trimmed by 0 bases and J by 5 bases, leaving 8 bases between them. The CDR3 protein is CASSQEGQHEQYF. CDR3 coding DNA: TGTGCCAGCAGCCAAGAGGGCCAACACGAGCAGTACTTC.

The V and J genes are TRBV18 and TRBJ1-5; weak D call: TRBD1 (5 bases). V was shortened by 2 bases and J by 2 bases, with 19 bases between the two germline ends. The CDR3 consists of 18 residues. The germline CDR1 and CDR2 sequences are KGHSH and LQKENI. The CDR3 coding sequence is TGTGCCAGCTCACCATTGGGACCCAAACCTGGTGGCAATCAGCCCCAGCATTTT. Protein: CASSPLGPKPGGNQPQHF. The full variable domain, completed using reference TRBV18 and TRBJ1-5, is NAGVMQNPRHLVRRRGQEARLRCSPMKGHSHVYWYRQLPEEGLKFMVYLQKENIIDESGMPKERFSAEFPKEGPSILRIQQVVRGDSAAYFCASSPLGPKPGGNQPQHFGDGTRLSIL.

Points on this clone: Distinct nucleotide sequences in the sample also encode this CDR3. The CDR3 DNA follows: TGTGCCAGTAGTATAGGGGTGAACACTGAAGCTTTCTTT. As protein: CASSIGVNTEAFF. The rearrangement links TRBV19 to TRBJ1-1; no clear D. V lost 1 base and J lost 0, with 3 bases in between. Germline-derived CDR1 and CDR2 are LNHDA and SQIVND (reference sequence). This CDR3 has 13 residues.

The J gene is TRBJ2-1, the V gene TRBV28, with TRBD2 matching over 12 bases. Germline V gives CDR1 MDHEN, CDR2 SYDVKM. The V segment lost 4 bases and the J segment 3 bases; nucleotides outside the gene matches: 4. The CDR3 sequence is 16 residues long. The CDR3 here is CASSSRLAGDYNEQFF. For the CDR3, the DNA is TGTGCCAGCAGTTCCCGACTAGCGGGGGACTACAATGAGCAGTTCTTC.

The genes are TRBV10-2 and TRBJ2-1; 13 positions agree with TRBD2. V lost 5 bases and J lost 9; bases outside the gene matches: 4. The CDR3 runs 14 residues. Germline CDR1 and CDR2: WSHSY and SAAADI. The CDR3: CASSRTSGSGEQFF. The CDR3 DNA reads as TGCGCCAGCAGTCGGACTAGCGGGAGTGGTGAGCAGTTCTTC.

The chain recombines TRBV16 with TRBJ2-3; TRBD1 aligns across 7 bases. Per the germline V gene, CDR1 is KGHSY and CDR2 is FQNENV. This CDR3 spans 16 amino acids. The J segment lost 2 bases and the V segment lost 1 base, leaving 6 bases of the junction unmatched. DNA for the CDR3: TGTGCCAGCAGCCAATTGAGGACAGGATTCACAGATACGCAGTATTTT. Translating gives CASSQLRTGFTDTQYF.

CDR3 in amino acids: CASSRGQGINTEAFF. CDR3 DNA sequence: TGTGCCAGCAGTCGGGGACAGGGGATTAACACTGAAGCTTTCTTT. This chain joins TRBV28 and TRBJ1-1; 10 bases align to TRBD1. The CDR3 has 15 residues. CDR1 is MDHEN and CDR2 is SYDVKM in the germline V gene. V gave up 5 bases and J gave up 2 bases; unmatched junction bases: 5.

This chain uses TRBV6-5 with TRBJ1-4; TRBD1 matches 7 bases. Trimming removed 2 bases from V and 8 bases from J; junction bases left unmatched: 5. This CDR3 contains 14 residues. Per the germline V gene, CDR1 is MNHEY and CDR2 is SVGAGI. CDR3 in DNA: TGTGCCAGCAGTTACAGGGGGCAGGGCGAAAAACTGTTTTTT. Translating it yields CASSYRGQGEKLFF.

The genes are TRBV5-4 and TRBJ2-2, with D maybe TRBD1 (6 bases). V was shortened by 4 bases and J by 1 base, with 11 bases between the two germline ends. Per germline, CDR1 SGHNT and CDR2 YYREEE (reference sequence). The length of the CDR3 is 15 residues. This CDR3 reads CASSHRDKNTGELFF. In DNA, the CDR3 is TGTGCCAGCAGCCACCGGGACAAGAACACCGGGGAGCTGTTTTTT.

This chain uses TRBV7-9 with TRBJ1-2; 9 bases map to TRBD1. Germline loops: CDR1 SEHNR, CDR2 FQNEAQ (reference sequence). The CDR3 length is 14 residues. The junction had 3 bases not matched to a gene; V was cut back by 4 bases and J by 3 bases. The CDR3 loop is CASSSTGGDYGYTF. The CDR3 coding sequence is TGTGCCAGCAGCTCGACAGGGGGGGACTATGGCTACACCTTC.

The gene calls are TRBV7-8 and TRBJ2-1; 9 bases are a match to TRBD1. Germline CDR1 is SGHVS and CDR2 is FQNEAQ. V was pared by 5 bases and J by 5 bases, with 4 bases of the junction left unmatched. The CDR3 length is 14 residues. CDR3 in amino acids: CASSAGTGNNEQFF. In nucleotides, the CDR3 is TGTGCCAGCAGCGCCGGGACAGGGAACAATGAGCAGTTCTTC. Full variable domain (rest looked up from reference TRBV7-8 and TRBJ2-1): GAGVSQSPRYKVAKRGQDVALRCDPISGHVSLFWYQQALGQGPEFLTYFQNEAQLDKSGLPSDRFFAERPEGSVSTLKIQRTQQEDSAVYLCASSAGTGNNEQFFGPGTRLTVL.

The chain combines TRBV6-5 with TRBJ1-1; TRBD1 matches at 9 bases. Germline-derived CDR1 and CDR2 are MNHEY and SVGAGI. Trimming at V came to 6 bases and at J to 3 bases, leaving 5 bases not matched to a gene. This CDR3 region has 14 residues. In DNA, the CDR3 is TGTGCCAGCAGCCCGACAGGGGGTCACACTGAAGCTTTCTTT. This codes for CASSPTGGHTEAFF.

Note on this clone: In the same sample, other DNA sequences code for this CDR3. The rearrangement uses TRBV9 and TRBJ1-5, with D unresolved. CDR1 is SGDLS, CDR2 YYNGEE, per germline. Trimming cost V 0 bases and J 0 bases, with 4 bases left between them. There are 14 residues in the CDR3. DNA of the CDR3: TGTGCCAGCAGCGTAGGAGTTAGCAATCAGCCCCAGCATTTT. The encoded protein is CASSVGVSNQPQHF.

The chain uses TRBV27 and TRBJ1-6; D gene unclear. Trimming took off 3 bases at V and 8 bases at J, with 5 bases between the two ends. The CDR3 spans 12 residues. Germline CDR1 MNHEY, CDR2 SMNVEV (reference sequence). CDR3 sequence reads: CASSFGDSPLHF. The CDR3 DNA follows: TGTGCCAGCAGTTTTGGGGATTCACCCCTCCACTTT.

The V and J genes are TRBV11-2 and TRBJ2-7, with TRBD1 as a possible D gene (6 bases). V was shortened by 5 bases and J by 0 bases, with 11 bases between the two germline ends. The CDR3 spans 14 residues. The germline gives CDR1 SGHAT, CDR2 FQNNGV. CDR3: CASSPGTLSYEQYF. The CDR3 DNA follows: TGTGCCAGCAGCCCGGGGACACTCTCCTACGAGCAGTACTTC.

The CDR3 bases are TGTGCCAGCAGCCGTAGCGGGGGGGTACCCTACAATGAGCAGTTCTTC. It translates to CASSRSGGVPYNEQFF. The gene calls are TRBV7-9 and TRBJ2-1; TRBD2 aligns across 11 bases. Germline CDR1 SEHNR, CDR2 FQNEAQ (reference sequence). V gave up 5 bases and J gave up 2 bases; unmatched junction bases: 5. This CDR3 comprises 16 residues. The full variable domain, in which reference TRBV7-9 and TRBJ2-1 provide the parts outside the CDR3, is DTGVSQNPRHKITKRGQNVTFRCDPISEHNRLYWYRQTLGQGPEFLTYFQNEAQLEKSRLLSDRFSAERPKGSFSTLEIQRTEQGDSAMYLCASSRSGGVPYNEQFFGPGTRLTVL.